These 7 T cell receptor beta chains share one sample of origin, sequenced in a study of T cell responses to AZD1222 COVID-19 vaccine. Produced via immunoSEQ multiplex PCR; TCRdb's table is partial and in-frame only. The sample has more than 95,000 clones, over 90% seen once. The specimen was peripheral blood, collected on day 0 of AZD1222 vaccination. The source of these receptors is an adult in good health.

This chain uses TRBV3-1 (or the pseudogene TRBV3-2) with TRBJ2-1, with TRBD2 matching over 8 bases. The germline V gene has CDR1 LGHDT and CDR2 YNNKEL (reference sequence). The CDR3 sequence is 13 residues long. Germline trimming cut 3 bases from V and 10 bases from J; bases unmatched to any gene: 5. This CDR3 is CASSQLSGNEQFF. DNA of the CDR3: TGTGCCAGCAGCCAGCTTAGCGGGAACGAGCAGTTCTTC.

CDR3 amino acids: CASSSRGQRDSYEQYF. In DNA, the CDR3 is TGTGCCAGCAGTTCGCGGGGCCAGCGGGATTCCTACGAGCAGTACTTC. The chain employs TRBV27 and TRBJ2-7, with 7 bases lining up with TRBD2. This CDR3 has 16 amino acids. The germline V gene encodes CDR1 MNHEY and CDR2 SMNVEV (reference sequence). After removal of 4 bases from V and 1 base from J, the junction contained 10 bases not matched to a gene.

The genes are TRBV18 and TRBJ1-1; the match to TRBD1 covers 7 bases. V shed 6 bases, J shed 11 bases, and the junction held 12 bases outside the gene matches. The germline gives CDR1 KGHSH, CDR2 LQKENI. The CDR3 totals 13 residues. CDR3 region: CASSPRSQGTAFF. CDR3 coding DNA: TGTGCCAGCTCCCCCCGGTCACAGGGGACGGCTTTCTTT.

The chain links TRBV5-1 to TRBJ2-3; TRBD1 might be the D (5 bases). The CDR3 runs 13 residues. Trimming removed 2 bases at V and 10 bases at J, with 14 bases between. Germline CDR1 and CDR2: SGHRS and YFSETQ. The CDR3 nucleotides are TGCGCCAGCAGCTTACAGGAGCGTAGGGCGCAGTATTTT. It is translated as CASSLQERRAQYF.

CDR3 residues: CASSPRGGPNTGELFF. The CDR3 DNA reads TGTGCCAGCAGTCCCCGGGGGGGCCCGAACACCGGGGAGCTGTTTTTT. This rearrangement joins TRBV27 to TRBJ2-2, with TRBD2 matching 8 bases. V lost 5 bases, J lost 0 bases, and 5 bases stayed unmatched. Germline CDR1 is MNHEY and CDR2 is SMNVEV (reference sequence). The CDR3 is made up of 16 amino acids.

This sequence joins TRBV19 and TRBJ1-2; possibly TRBD1 for D (6 bases). V was shortened by 10 bases and J by 1 base, with 19 bases between the two germline ends. Germline CDR1 and CDR2: LNHDA and SQIVND (reference sequence). The CDR3 is made up of 15 amino acids. This chain's CDR3 is CATSVTGFGNYGYTF. Here the CDR3 DNA reads TGTGCCACTTCCGTCACAGGGTTCGGTAACTATGGCTACACCTTC.

This clone was seen once. V usage is TRBV2 and J usage is TRBJ2-7; possibly TRBD2 for D (6 bases). The CDR3 runs 13 residues. Trimming shortened V by 2 bases and J by 4 bases, and 9 bases separated the two germline ends. Germline values: CDR1 SNHLY, CDR2 FYNNEI. CDR3 sequence reads: CASSELEGYEQYF. As DNA, the CDR3 is TGTGCCAGCAGTGAATTGGAGGGTTACGAGCAGTACTTC. Together with reference TRBV2 and TRBJ2-7, the CDR3 gives the full variable domain: EPEVTQTPSHQVTQMGQEVILRCVPISNHLYFYWYRQILGQKVEFLVSFYNNEISEKSEIFDDQFSVERPDGSNFTLKIRSTKLEDSAMYFCASSELEGYEQYFGPGTRLTVT.